The TCR beta chain described here comes from a study of blood T cell repertoires in COVID-19. Method: immunoSEQ multiplex PCR; TCRdb's copy keeps in-frame clones and lacks some. The data contain about 150,000 clones, around four fifths of them singletons. The sequence came from a man aged 70-80 years who had been exposed to COVID-19. Sequencing used PBMCs or T cells enriched from blood (not recorded which).

The DNA of the CDR3 is TGTGCCAGCAGTGACGACAGGGGACTAGGAAACACCATATATTTT. This translates into CASSDDRGLGNTIYF. The chain joins TRBV9 to TRBJ1-3, with TRBD1 matching 8 bases. This CDR3 spans 15 amino acids. Germline values: CDR1 SGDLS, CDR2 YYNGEE. V lost 5 bases and J lost 4; bases outside the gene matches: 8.